This T cell receptor (beta chain) was documented in a study of cytomegalovirus exposure and HLA in healthy donors. The wider study: Falling in the Caucasian-associated ancestry cluster were less than 85% of about 400 genotyped donors. General study points: In vitro assays verified that three CMV-associated chains recognized CMV antigens specifically. The authors later found most CMV-associated TCR beta chains appeared HLA-restricted.

A word on this clone: The target antigen is unknown.

This CDR3 is 16 amino acids long. V was trimmed by 4 bases and J by 1 base, leaving 14 bases between them. Germline V CDR1 and CDR2: LNHDA, SQIVND (reference sequence). PCR was performed using 60 Vbeta and 13 Jbeta primers. The data were produced by immunoSEQ multiplex PCR, yet TCRdb's version contains in-frame clones alone and is incomplete. Listed are about 140,000 clones; 0.96% falls within the top ten. This receptor was taken from a male donor in good health and CMV-seronegative. The material sequenced was PBMCs. The J gene is TRBJ1-5, the V gene TRBV19, with a tentative D call TRBD1 (5 bases). CDR3 region: CASSREGRGSNQPQHF. The CDR3 bases are TGTGCCAGTAGTAGAGAGGGGAGAGGGAGCAATCAGCCCCAGCATTTT.